This T cell receptor beta chain was sequenced for a study of Ad26.COV2.S vaccination and SARS-CoV-2 variants. Turning to the study itself: COV1001, an Ad26.COV2.S trial, supplied this vaccine-arm donor.

Method: immunoSEQ multiplex PCR; TCRdb's copy keeps in-frame clones and lacks some. The sample carries 300,000 to 350,000 clones, around 89% recorded once. CDR3 length: 13 residues. Germline CDR1 SGDLS, CDR2 YYNGEE. Trimming removed 3 bases at V and 1 base at J, with 7 bases between. This clone came up once. Regarding treatment: approximately 18 received Ad26.COV2.S at low or high dose, single or two shots; a few received placebo; per-sample allocation not given. Collection of samples fell on day 63 after the first vaccine or placebo injection. This clonotype was obtained from a person between 18 and 60 years old who received the Ad26.COV2.S COVID-19 vaccine or a placebo. Sequences were derived from peripheral blood, sampled in a trial of Ad26.COV2.S vaccine versus placebo. The chain carries TRBV9 and TRBJ1-1; D is unresolved. The CDR3: CASSAAPNTEAFF. The CDR3, as DNA: TGTGCCAGCAGCGCAGCCCCGAACACTGAAGCTTTCTTT.